The T cell receptor beta chain under discussion was sequenced for a study of T cells in localized non-small cell lung cancer. Study observations and caveats: Investigators sequenced only a single tumor region, leaving heterogeneity possible. Of the top 100 tumor clones, median 57 were in adjacent lung, about 26 among its top 100. Patients showing higher blood T cell density tended to see longer overall survival.

Remarks on this clone: The antigen remains unidentified.

The CDR3 has 14 amino acids. V gave up 2 bases and J gave up 7 bases, with 12 bases separating them. Germline values: CDR1 SNHLY, CDR2 FYNNEI. Profiling relied on immunoSEQ multiplex PCR, and the TCRdb table lists in-frame clones only, not all of them. This table holds 35,000 to 45,000 clones, about 92% found once. This clonotype was obtained from a female donor aged 60 or older with stage I lung adenocarcinoma. The chain is built from TRBV2 and TRBJ2-1, with D maybe TRBD1 (6 bases). Here the sequenced sample was peripheral blood, taken before any cancer treatment. The CDR3 region has the DNA TGTGCCAGCAGTGAATGGGGGCAGGGTAATGAGCAGTTCTTC. Translated: CASSEWGQGNEQFF.